The entry that follows covers one T cell receptor beta chain sequence. Antigen unknown. The data originate from a study of cytomegalovirus exposure and HLA in healthy donors. Profiling relied on immunoSEQ multiplex PCR, and the TCRdb table lists in-frame clones only, not all of them. This sample has about 79,000 clones, with 80% to 95% found just once. V shed 3 bases, J shed 2 bases, and the junction held 6 bases outside the gene matches. The CDR3 is made up of 15 amino acids. Germline V lookup: CDR1 MDHEN, CDR2 SYDVKM. Study observations and caveats: Through in vitro validation, three CMV-associated chains were shown to be specific for CMV antigens. Over 150 TCR beta chains were listed as cytomegalovirus-associated.

Sequenced sample: PBMCs. This chain links TRBV28 with TRBJ2-7, with 8 bases matching TRBD1. The sequence derives from a woman in her 30s in good health and CMV-seronegative. This CDR3 reads CASSLPGTGTYEQYF. The CDR3 DNA reads as TGTGCCAGCAGTTTGCCGGGGACAGGCACCTACGAGCAGTACTTC.